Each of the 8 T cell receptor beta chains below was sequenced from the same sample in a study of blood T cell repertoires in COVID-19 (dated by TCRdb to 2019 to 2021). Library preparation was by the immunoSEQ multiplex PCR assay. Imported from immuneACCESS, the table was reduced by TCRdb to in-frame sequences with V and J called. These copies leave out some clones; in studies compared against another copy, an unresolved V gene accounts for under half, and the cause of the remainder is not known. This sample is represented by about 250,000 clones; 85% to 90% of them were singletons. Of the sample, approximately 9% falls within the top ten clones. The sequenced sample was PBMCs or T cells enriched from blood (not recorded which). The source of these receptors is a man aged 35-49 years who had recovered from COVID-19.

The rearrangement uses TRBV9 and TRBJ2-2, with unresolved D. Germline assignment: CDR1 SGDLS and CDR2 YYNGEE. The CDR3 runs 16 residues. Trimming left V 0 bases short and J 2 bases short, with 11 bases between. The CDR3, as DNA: TGTGCCAGCAGCGTAGCCCCCGACACTAACACCGGGGAGCTGTTTTTT. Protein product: CASSVAPDTNTGELFF.

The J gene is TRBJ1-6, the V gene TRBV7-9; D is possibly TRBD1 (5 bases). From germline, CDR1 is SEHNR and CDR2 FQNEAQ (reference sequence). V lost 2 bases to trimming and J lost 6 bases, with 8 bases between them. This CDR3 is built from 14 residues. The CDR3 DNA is TGTGCCAGCAGCTTAAGACAGAGTAATTCACCCCTCCACTTT. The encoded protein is CASSLRQSNSPLHF.

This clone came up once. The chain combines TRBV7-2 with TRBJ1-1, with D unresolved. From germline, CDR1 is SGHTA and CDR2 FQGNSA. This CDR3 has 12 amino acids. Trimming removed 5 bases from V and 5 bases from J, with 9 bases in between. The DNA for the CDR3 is TGTGCCAGCAGCGCAACAGTGACTGAAGCTTTCTTT. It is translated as CASSATVTEAFF. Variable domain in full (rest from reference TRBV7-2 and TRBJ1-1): GAGVSQSPSNKVTEKGKDVELRCDPISGHTALYWYRQSLGQGLEFLIYFQGNSAPDKSGLPSDRFSAERTGGSVSTLTIQRTQQEDSAVYLCASSATVTEAFFGQGTRLTVV.

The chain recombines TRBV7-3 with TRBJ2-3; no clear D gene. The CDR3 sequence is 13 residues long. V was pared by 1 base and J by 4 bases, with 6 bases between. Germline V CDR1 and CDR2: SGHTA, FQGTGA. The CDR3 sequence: CASSLSRSDTQYF. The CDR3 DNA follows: TGTGCCAGCAGCTTAAGCCGGTCAGATACGCAGTATTTT.

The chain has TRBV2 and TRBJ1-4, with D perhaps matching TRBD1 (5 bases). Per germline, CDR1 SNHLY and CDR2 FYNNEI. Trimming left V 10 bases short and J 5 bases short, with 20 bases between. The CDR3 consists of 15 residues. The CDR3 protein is CAITQKGLINEKLFF. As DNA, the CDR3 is TGTGCCATAACACAAAAGGGACTGATCAATGAAAAACTGTTTTTT.

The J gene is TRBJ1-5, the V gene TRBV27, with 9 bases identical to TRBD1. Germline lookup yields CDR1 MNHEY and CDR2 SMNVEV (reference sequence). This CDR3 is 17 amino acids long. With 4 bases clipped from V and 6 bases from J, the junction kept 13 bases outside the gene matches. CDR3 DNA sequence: TGTGCCAGCAGTTCCTTTCTCCGGGACAGGGCAGCTCAGCCCCAGCATTTT. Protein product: CASSSFLRDRAAQPQHF.

The CDR3: CASSLGGTGGDTQYF. For the CDR3, the DNA is TGCGCCAGCAGCCTTGGCGGGACAGGGGGCGATACGCAGTATTTT. This chain links TRBV4-3 with TRBJ2-3; 12 nucleotides agree with TRBD1. CDR1 is LGHNA, CDR2 YSLEER, per germline. The CDR3 totals 15 residues. The junction had 5 bases not matched to a gene; V was cut back by 4 bases and J by 6 bases.

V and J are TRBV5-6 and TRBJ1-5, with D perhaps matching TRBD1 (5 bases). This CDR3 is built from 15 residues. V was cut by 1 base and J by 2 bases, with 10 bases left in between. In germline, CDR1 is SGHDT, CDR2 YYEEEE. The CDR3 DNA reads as TGTGCCAGCAGCTTGTATTTAGGGGGCAATCAGCCCCAGCATTTT. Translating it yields CASSLYLGGNQPQHF.